This TCR beta chain came from a study of identifying expanded T cells in peripheral blood. Measured with immunoSEQ multiplex PCR; TCRdb has only the in-frame clones, and not every one. The sample holds over 100,000 clones; about 88% are singletons and the top ten take 7.5% to 10%. The CDR3 runs 15 residues. Germline CDR1 and CDR2: MGHDK and SYGVNS. The V end was cut by 0 bases, the J end by 7 bases, with 15 bases between. This TCR was sampled from a person aged 18 to 69 in good health. Sequenced: blood. This chain uses TRBV25-1 with TRBJ1-2, with D perhaps matching TRBD1 (5 bases). For the CDR3, the DNA is TGTGCCAGCAGTGAATATGGGGAGGGGATTACTGGCTACACCTTC. Translation: CASSEYGEGITGYTF.